The source of this T cell receptor (beta chain) is a study of T-cell memory formation after mild COVID-19. This clonotype was seen a few times. Its cognate antigen is unknown. Via MiXCR, TCRdb re-called the 5' RACE reads, giving one row per CDR3 protein. This sample has approximately 260,000 distinct CDR3 sequences, with about 17% found just once. Germline-derived CDR1 and CDR2 are SGHTA and FQGTGA. V lost 5 bases to trimming and J lost 5 bases; unmatched junction nucleotides: 9. The CDR3 covers 16 residues. Notes on the study in general: Some responding clones appeared in pre-infection memory, suggesting cross-reactive memory joined. Day 15 to 85 contracting clones showed balanced CD4/CD8; day 15 to 37 expanders favored CD4+.

The TCR sequence derives from a man between 18 and 35 years old who had mild COVID-19 (a few samples of this study predate the infection). Cell type and time point are not known. V gene TRBV7-3 combines with J gene TRBJ1-5; TRBD1 agrees at 10 bases. Sample: PBMCs or a T cell subset sorted from them (not recorded which). DNA for the CDR3: TGTGCCAGCAGCCCGACCTATGGGACAGGGGATCAGCCCCAGCATTTT. Translation: CASSPTYGTGDQPQHF.